These 21 T cell receptor beta chains came from one sample sequenced in a study of regulatory T cells in long-lasting Graves disease. Time point reported: newly diagnosed GD, antithyroid drugs for less than 3 months. Extracted PBMC RNA gave rise to the TCR library. CDR3 regions were amplified by Arm-PCR using iRepertoire HTBI primers to build TCR beta libraries. TCRdb redid the calling of the multiplex PCR reads with MiXCR, one entry per CDR3 protein. The data contain 350,000 to 500,000 distinct CDR3 sequences, less than 15% of them singletons. Separately, the same data were catalogued under a study of T cells in Graves' hyperthyroidism and ophthalmopathy.

The sample in question was peripheral blood mononuclear cells (PBMCs), obtained at new diagnosis, from a patient treated with antithyroid drugs. The receptors were sampled from a woman aged 45 to 65 with Graves disease.

This clonotype has at least ten counts. The chain carries TRBV18 and TRBJ2-3; D is possibly TRBD1 or TRBD2 (5 bases each). Germline CDR1 is KGHSH and CDR2 is LQKENI. The CDR3 length is 14 residues. V lost 6 bases and J 0 bases, leaving 10 bases between the germline ends. The CDR3 reads CASSFRDSTDTQYF. In DNA form, the CDR3 reads TGTGCCAGCTCGTTCCGGGACAGCACAGATACGCAGTATTTT. Variable domain in full (rest from reference TRBV18 and TRBJ2-3): NAGVMQNPRHLVRRRGQEARLRCSPMKGHSHVYWYRQLPEEGLKFMVYLQKENIIDESGMPKERFSAEFPKEGPSILRIQQVVRGDSAAYFCASSFRDSTDTQYFGPGTRLTVL.

This clonotype has a count of ten or more. The chain recombines TRBV9 with TRBJ2-1, with a weak D call TRBD2 (6 bases). The ends were cut back, 3 bases at V and 0 bases at J, with 16 bases in the middle. Germline CDR1 SGDLS, CDR2 YYNGEE. The CDR3 is 17 residues long. The CDR3 bases are TGTGCCAGCAGCGCCCCAATCGCGGGAAGCTCCTACAATGAGCAGTTCTTC. Translation: CASSAPIAGSSYNEQFF.

This clonotype has a handful of counts. This chain links TRBV28 with TRBJ2-7; no firm D call. V was shortened by 5 bases and J by 5 bases, with 16 bases between the two germline ends. Germline V gene data show CDR1 as MDHEN and CDR2 as SYDVKM. The CDR3 has 14 amino acids. The CDR3 is CASSRASGRNEQYF. CDR3 bases: TGTGCCAGCAGTCGCGCCTCAGGTAGGAACGAGCAGTACTTC.

This clonotype was detected a few times. The V call is TRBV19, the J call TRBJ1-2; 10 nucleotides agree with TRBD1. CDR1 LNHDA and CDR2 SQIVND come from the germline V gene (reference sequence). This CDR3 is built from 16 residues. After removal of 1 base from V and 3 bases from J, the junction contained 5 bases not matched to a gene. The DNA of the CDR3 is TGTGCCAGTAGTATAGGCTCCGGGACAGGGGACTATGGCTACACCTTC. Translating gives CASSIGSGTGDYGYTF.

This clonotype was recorded many times. The V gene is TRBV6-1, the J gene TRBJ2-1, with 8 nucleotides matching TRBD2. This CDR3 comprises 16 residues. The J segment lost 4 bases and the V segment lost 8 bases, leaving 13 bases of the junction unmatched. Looked up from germline, CDR1 is MNHNS and CDR2 is SASEGT. CDR3 in amino acids: CASEPHGRAGYNEQFF. The CDR3 DNA is TGTGCCAGCGAACCGCACGGGAGGGCGGGTTACAATGAGCAGTTCTTC.

This clonotype has just a few counts. The chain has TRBV7-6 and TRBJ1-1; TRBD1 might be the D (5 bases). Germline lookup yields CDR1 SGHVS and CDR2 FNYEAQ. Trimming shortened V by 1 base and J by 0 bases, and 15 bases separated the two germline ends. There are 17 residues in the CDR3. The CDR3 loop reads CASSLGLVDSLNTEAFF. The CDR3 DNA sequence: TGTGCCAGCAGCTTAGGATTGGTCGACAGCCTGAACACTGAAGCTTTCTTT.

This clonotype was counted ten times or more. The CDR3 nucleotides are TGTGCCAGCAGCTTCGGGACAGGGGGCCGCTCCGATCAGCCCCAGCATTTT. It translates to CASSFGTGGRSDQPQHF. The gene calls are TRBV13 and TRBJ1-5; TRBD1 aligns across 12 bases. Trimming removed 3 bases from V and 5 bases from J; junction bases left unmatched: 8. The germline V gene encodes CDR1 PRHDT and CDR2 FYEKMQ (reference sequence). This CDR3 has 17 residues.

This rearrangement joins TRBV7-9 to TRBJ2-2; D unclear. The CDR3 consists of 15 residues. CDR1 and CDR2 (germline): SEHNR, FQNEAQ (reference sequence). The germline V and J ends were trimmed by 1 base and 3 bases, with 9 bases remaining between them. The CDR3 loop is CASSLEDLYTGELFF. The CDR3 nucleotides are TGTGCCAGCAGCTTAGAGGATCTTTACACCGGGGAGCTGTTTTTT.

Note on this clonotype: A clone one base away is much larger, so this may be a read error. This chain connects TRBV2 to TRBJ2-3, with TRBD2 matching over 12 bases. CDR1 and CDR2 (germline): SNHLY, FYNNEI. CDR3 length: 17 residues. The CDR3 loop is CANSEFSLAGGRGTQYF. The DNA for the CDR3 is TGTGCCAACAGTGAATTCTCCCTAGCGGGAGGGCGGGGTACGCAGTATTTT.

This clonotype was recorded many times. The chain joins TRBV3-1 to TRBJ1-1; possible D gene TRBD1, 5 bases. The CDR3 extends over 16 amino acids. Deletions cut 0 bases from V and 1 base from J, with 12 bases between. Germline V gene data show CDR1 as LGHDT and CDR2 as YNNKEL (reference sequence). The CDR3 loop is CASSQERGAGNTEAFF. The CDR3, as DNA: TGTGCCAGCAGCCAAGAGAGGGGCGCGGGGAACACTGAAGCTTTCTTT.

Ten or more counts support this clonotype. Germline is not matched at one junction end, which may reflect a read error. The rearrangement uses TRBV5-1 and TRBJ1-5, with D possibly TRBD1 on 6 matching bases. This CDR3 has 14 residues. Germline CDR1 SGHRS, CDR2 YFSETQ. The chain's CDR3 is CASSLGQSNQPQHF. The CDR3 nucleotides are TGTGCCAGCAGTTTAGGACAGAGCAATCAGCCCCAGCATTTT.

The rearrangement uses TRBV12-5 and TRBJ2-1; D unclear. V lost 6 bases, J lost 9 bases, and 9 bases lay in between. This CDR3 contains 11 residues. Germline V gene data show CDR1 as LGHNT and CDR2 as FRNRAP. The chain's CDR3 is CASGVDTEQFF. CDR3 in DNA: TGTGCTAGTGGCGTCGATACTGAGCAGTTCTTC. Looking up the rest from reference TRBV12-5 and TRBJ2-1 gives the full variable domain: DARVTQTPRHKVTEMGQEVTMRCQPILGHNTVFWYRQTMMQGLELLAYFRNRAPLDDSGMPKDRFSAEMPDATLATLKIQPSEPRDSAVYFCASGVDTEQFFGPGTRLTVL.

The genes are TRBV29-1 and TRBJ2-7; 7 nucleotides agree with TRBD2. The germline gives CDR1 SQVTM, CDR2 ANQGSEA. V lost 4 bases to trimming and J lost 6 bases; unmatched junction nucleotides: 6. This CDR3 contains 12 residues. The CDR3 DNA reads as TGCAGCGTTGCGGCTAGCGGCGCCGAGCAGTACTTC. This codes for CSVAASGAEQYF.

The sample holds many counts of this clonotype. The J gene is TRBJ2-1, the V gene TRBV7-9; 8 bases map to TRBD2. J gave up 6 bases and V 3 bases, and 7 bases lay outside the gene matches. The CDR3 has 15 amino acids. The germline V gene encodes CDR1 SEHNR and CDR2 FQNEAQ (reference sequence). CDR3 amino acids: CASSFLHAGGNEQFF. In nucleotides, the CDR3 is TGTGCCAGCAGCTTTCTGCACGCGGGAGGCAATGAGCAGTTCTTC.

This clonotype was found many times. The chain carries TRBV18 and TRBJ2-7, with D hard to call. The CDR3 spans 15 residues. V lost 3 bases and J 1 base, leaving 13 bases between the germline ends. Per germline, CDR1 KGHSH and CDR2 LQKENI. The CDR3 DNA sequence: TGTGCCAGCTCACCGCCTGGCGGAGCTTCCTACGAGCAGTACTTC. Translated, it gives CASSPPGGASYEQYF.

This clonotype was seen more than once but under ten times. The chain employs TRBV7-2 and TRBJ2-7; TRBD2 agrees at 7 bases. The CDR3 is 14 residues long. Germline CDR1 is SGHTA and CDR2 is FQGNSA. The J segment lost 4 bases and the V segment lost 4 bases, leaving 7 bases of the junction unmatched. The CDR3 protein is CASSSGLGRYEQYF. The CDR3 DNA is TGTGCCAGCAGCTCTGGACTAGGGAGGTACGAGCAGTACTTC.

This clonotype was counted a single time. The chain is built from TRBV30 and TRBJ1-1, with D unresolved. The CDR3 has 14 amino acids. The V gene's germline CDR1 is GTSNPN and CDR2 SVGIG (reference sequence). V was shortened by 0 bases and J by 1 base, with 9 bases between the two germline ends. The CDR3 reads CAWSVYLGNTEAFF. The CDR3 DNA reads TGTGCCTGGAGTGTTTATCTTGGGAACACTGAAGCTTTCTTT.

This clonotype was seen at least ten times. The CDR3 reads CASSLLGRVANTGELFF. In DNA form, the CDR3 reads TGTGCCAGCAGCCTTTTAGGGAGAGTAGCGAACACCGGGGAGCTGTTTTTT. V usage is TRBV28 and J usage is TRBJ2-2, with a possible D match to TRBD2 (5 bases). The V end lost 6 bases, the J end lost 0 bases, and 17 bases lay between the germline ends. CDR3 size: 17 residues. Looked up from germline, CDR1 is MDHEN and CDR2 is SYDVKM.

This clonotype was counted between two and nine times. The chain combines TRBV5-1 with TRBJ2-5, with D possibly TRBD1 on 6 matching bases. V lost 3 bases to trimming and J lost 0 bases, with 12 bases between them. CDR3 size: 15 residues. The germline V gene encodes CDR1 SGHRS and CDR2 YFSETQ. CDR3 sequence: CASSSTGTNQETQYF. The CDR3 DNA sequence: TGCGCCAGCAGCTCGACCGGGACAAACCAAGAGACCCAGTACTTC.

This clonotype was counted many times. The genes are TRBV20-1 and TRBJ2-1; 12 bases match TRBD2. Per germline, CDR1 DFQATT and CDR2 SNEGSKA (reference sequence). CDR3 size: 12 residues. After removal of 3 bases from V and 15 bases from J, the junction contained 6 bases not matched to a gene. The CDR3 coding sequence is TGCAGTGCTAGCTCGACTAGCGGGAGTGGGTTCTTC. This translates into CSASSTSGSGFF.

The chain combines TRBV5-1 with TRBJ1-1; 7 bases map to TRBD1. Unmatched junction bases numbered 11, after V lost 4 bases and J lost 8 bases. The CDR3 contains 14 residues. Germline assignment: CDR1 SGHRS and CDR2 YFSETQ. The chain's CDR3 is CASSIDRETPEAFF. Written as DNA, the CDR3 is TGCGCCAGCAGCATAGACAGGGAAACACCGGAAGCTTTCTTT. Full variable domain (rest looked up from reference TRBV5-1 and TRBJ1-1): KAGVTQTPRYLIKTRGQQVTLSCSPISGHRSVSWYQQTPGQGLQFLFEYFSETQRNKGNFPGRFSGRQFSNSRSEMNVSTLELGDSALYLCASSIDRETPEAFFGQGTRLTVV.